A selection of T cell receptor beta chains follows, all from one sample in a study of neurological immune-mediated disorders. Each CDR3 protein is one row after TCRdb ran MiXCR on the 5' RACE reads. Of fewer than 55,000 distinct CDR3 sequences in the sample, about 6% were seen once. Sequenced sample: CD4+ T cells from blood. The receptor source for this set is a woman between 35 and 50 years old in good health. Both conserved end residues are part of each CDR3. Each record gives: D gene, clone size, V gene, J gene, CDR3 protein, CDR3 DNA. D genes are given only for firm matches. The size field is filled for only some rows; it gives once, few, many or a size class.

d_gene: TRBD2
abundance: many
v_gene: TRBV20-1
j_gene: TRBJ2-1
CDR3aa: CSARDGGRSSYNEQFF
CDR3nt: TGCAGTGCTAGAGACGGCGGGAGGAGCTCCTACAATGAGCAGTTCTTC

d_gene: .
abundance: many
v_gene: TRBV20-1
j_gene: TRBJ1-1
CDR3aa: CSGRRGSAVNTEAFF
CDR3nt: TGCAGTGGAAGGAGGGGGTCGGCTGTGAACACTGAAGCTTTCTTT

d_gene: .
abundance: many
v_gene: TRBV4-2
j_gene: TRBJ2-3
CDR3aa: CASSPDADTQYF
CDR3nt: TGTGCCAGCAGCCCCGACGCAGATACGCAGTATTTT

d_gene: TRBD2
abundance: many
v_gene: TRBV6-5
j_gene: TRBJ2-5
CDR3aa: CASSPKTSGKETQYF
CDR3nt: TGTGCCAGCAGCCCGAAGACTAGCGGTAAAGAGACCCAGTACTTC

d_gene: TRBD1
abundance: many
v_gene: TRBV7-9
j_gene: TRBJ2-1
CDR3aa: CASSPRPGTGAEQFF
CDR3nt: TGTGCCAGCAGCCCCCGGCCCGGGACAGGGGCTGAGCAGTTCTTC

d_gene: .
abundance: many
v_gene: TRBV7-3
j_gene: TRBJ1-2
CDR3aa: CASSSPRRDSAVYTF
CDR3nt: TGTGCCAGCAGCTCCCCAAGACGGGACTCTGCTGTCTACACCTTC

d_gene: .
abundance: many
v_gene: TRBV28
j_gene: TRBJ2-5
CDR3aa: CASSSAQTSSRETQYF
CDR3nt: TGTGCCAGCAGTTCCGCCCAGACTTCAAGCCGAGAGACCCAGTACTTC

d_gene: .
abundance: many
v_gene: TRBV25-1
j_gene: TRBJ2-6
CDR3aa: CASSDLVGSGANVLTF
CDR3nt: TGTGCCAGCAGTGACCTTGTAGGAAGTGGGGCCAACGTCCTGACTTTC

d_gene: TRBD1
abundance: .
v_gene: TRBV15
j_gene: TRBJ2-3
CDR3aa: CATSRDMGTGTDTQYF
CDR3nt: TGTGCCACCAGCAGAGATATGGGGACAGGGACAGATACGCAGTATTTT

d_gene: .
abundance: .
v_gene: TRBV7-2
j_gene: TRBJ2-7
CDR3aa: CASSLGRLAVPGVYF
CDR3nt: TGTGCCAGCAGCTTAGGGCGGCTAGCCGTCCCCGGGGTGTACTTC

d_gene: .
abundance: many
v_gene: TRBV5-1
j_gene: TRBJ2-1
CDR3aa: CASSLVRGEYNEQFF
CDR3nt: TGCGCCAGCAGCTTAGTCAGGGGAGAATACAATGAGCAGTTCTTC

d_gene: TRBD1
abundance: many
v_gene: TRBV12-3/TRBV12-4
j_gene: TRBJ2-4
CDR3aa: CASSSHGQGLAKNIQYF
CDR3nt: TGTGCCAGCAGTTCCCATGGACAGGGACTAGCCAAAAACATTCAGTACTTC

d_gene: .
abundance: many
v_gene: TRBV3-1
j_gene: TRBJ2-1
CDR3aa: CASSTLTAGEQFF
CDR3nt: TGTGCCAGCAGCACACTAACCGCGGGAGAGCAGTTCTTC

d_gene: .
abundance: many
v_gene: TRBV20-1
j_gene: TRBJ2-5
CDR3aa: CSARRGTGGETQYF
CDR3nt: TGCAGTGCCCGCAGGGGCACCGGGGGGGAGACCCAGTACTTC

d_gene: .
abundance: many
v_gene: TRBV7-3
j_gene: TRBJ2-1
CDR3aa: CASSRPGGNEQFF
CDR3nt: TGTGCCAGCAGCCGTCCAGGGGGGAATGAGCAGTTCTTC

d_gene: TRBD2
abundance: many
v_gene: TRBV20-1
j_gene: TRBJ2-3
CDR3aa: CSARGRGLAGISTDTQYF
CDR3nt: TGCAGTGCTAGAGGGAGGGGACTAGCGGGGATAAGCACAGATACGCAGTATTTT

d_gene: .
abundance: many
v_gene: TRBV10-3
j_gene: TRBJ1-1
CDR3aa: CAISANREVAEAFF
CDR3nt: TGTGCCATCAGTGCGAACCGGGAGGTCGCTGAAGCTTTCTTT

d_gene: .
abundance: many
v_gene: TRBV10-3
j_gene: TRBJ2-7
CDR3aa: CATGTDYYEQYF
CDR3nt: TGTGCCACCGGTACTGACTACTACGAGCAGTACTTC

d_gene: .
abundance: many
v_gene: TRBV5-5
j_gene: TRBJ2-7
CDR3aa: CASSLGYVYEQYF
CDR3nt: TGTGCCAGCAGCTTAGGGTACGTGTACGAGCAGTACTTC

d_gene: TRBD1
abundance: many
v_gene: TRBV28
j_gene: TRBJ2-1
CDR3aa: CASSWTGGSYNEQFF
CDR3nt: TGTGCCAGCAGTTGGACAGGGGGCTCTTACAATGAGCAGTTCTTC

d_gene: TRBD1
abundance: many
v_gene: TRBV2
j_gene: TRBJ2-3
CDR3aa: CASSDDRGTDTQYF
CDR3nt: TGTGCCAGCAGTGATGACAGGGGGACAGATACGCAGTATTTT

d_gene: .
abundance: many
v_gene: TRBV20-1
j_gene: TRBJ2-3
CDR3aa: CSARAGGSYTDTQYF
CDR3nt: TGCAGTGCTAGAGCTGGGGGAAGCTACACAGATACGCAGTATTTT

d_gene: .
abundance: many
v_gene: TRBV4-1
j_gene: TRBJ2-4
CDR3aa: CASSQDPPAERLAKNIQYF
CDR3nt: TGCGCCAGCAGCCAAGACCCTCCGGCGGAGCGCCTAGCCAAAAACATTCAGTACTTC